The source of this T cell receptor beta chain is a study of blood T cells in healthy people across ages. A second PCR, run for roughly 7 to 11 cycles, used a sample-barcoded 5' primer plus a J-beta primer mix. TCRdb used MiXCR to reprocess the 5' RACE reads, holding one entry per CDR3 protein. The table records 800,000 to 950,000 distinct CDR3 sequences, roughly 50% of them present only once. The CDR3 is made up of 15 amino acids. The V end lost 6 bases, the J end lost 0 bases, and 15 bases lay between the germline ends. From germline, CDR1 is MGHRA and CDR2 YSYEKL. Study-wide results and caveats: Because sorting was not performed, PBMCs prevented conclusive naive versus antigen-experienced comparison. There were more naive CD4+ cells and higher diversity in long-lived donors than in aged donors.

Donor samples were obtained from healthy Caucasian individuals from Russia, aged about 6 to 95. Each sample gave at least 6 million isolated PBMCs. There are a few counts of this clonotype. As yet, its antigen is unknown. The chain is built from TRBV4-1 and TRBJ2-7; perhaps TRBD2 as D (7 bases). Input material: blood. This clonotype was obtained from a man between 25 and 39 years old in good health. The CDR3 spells CASRRGGASSYEQYF. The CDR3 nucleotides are TGCGCCAGCAGGCGTGGGGGGGCGAGCTCCTACGAGCAGTACTTC.